The 19 T cell receptor beta chains below come from one sample, sequenced in a study of T-cell reconstitution after alpha-beta-depleted transplantation in children. The library targeted TCRbeta and was prepared with unique molecular identifiers. TCRdb recomputed calls from the PCR reads with MiXCR, one row per CDR3 protein. The table records 350,000 to 500,000 distinct CDR3 sequences, roughly 43% of them present only once. The material was PBMCs, obtained before TCRalphabeta/CD19-depleted stem cell transplant. The receptors were sampled from a girl aged 2 to 9 with aplastic anemia, due to receive a stem cell transplant.

The gene calls are TRBV4-1 and TRBJ1-6, with D uncertain. The CDR3 is 16 residues long. The germline V gene has CDR1 MGHRA and CDR2 YSYEKL. Trimming stripped 1 base from V and 7 bases from J, with 14 bases between. CDR3 sequence reads: CASSQGEGRANSPLHF. DNA for the CDR3: TGCGCCAGCAGCCAAGGGGAAGGGCGGGCAAATTCACCCCTCCACTTT.

The chain carries TRBV5-1 and TRBJ2-3; a possible D gene is TRBD2 (5 bases). This CDR3 has 16 amino acids. Per germline, CDR1 SGHRS and CDR2 YFSETQ. V shed 0 bases and J shed 2 bases, with 13 bases lying between them. The DNA of the CDR3 is TGCGCCAGCAGCTTGGCGGGGTCCTACAACACAGATACGCAGTATTTT. This codes for CASSLAGSYNTDTQYF.

The CDR3 reads CASTGWGYTQYF. The DNA for the CDR3 is TGTGCCAGCACCGGGTGGGGATACACCCAGTACTTC. V and J are TRBV6-5 and TRBJ2-5; no reliable D call. Per the germline V gene, CDR1 is MNHEY and CDR2 is SVGAGI. V lost 7 bases to trimming and J lost 8 bases, with 14 bases between them. There are 12 residues in the CDR3.

This clonotype was counted at least ten times. The V and J genes are TRBV6-2 or TRBV6-3 and TRBJ2-7; TRBD2 aligns across 9 bases. The V and J ends lost 11 bases and 4 bases, in that order; junction bases with no gene match: 12. Germline V gives CDR1 MNHEY, CDR2 SVGEGT. The CDR3 consists of 14 residues. The chain's CDR3 is CAPPRRLAGYEQYF. The DNA for the CDR3 is TGTGCCCCGCCCCGGCGCCTAGCGGGATACGAGCAGTACTTC.

The chain carries TRBV13 and TRBJ1-1; TRBD1 aligns across 8 bases. Germline values: CDR1 PRHDT, CDR2 FYEKMQ (reference sequence). CDR3 length equals 13 residues. V lost 7 bases and J lost 4; bases outside the gene matches: 5. The CDR3 bases are TGTGCCAGCACCTTTACAGGGGGCACTGAAGCTTTCTTT. Protein: CASTFTGGTEAFF.

This chain links TRBV28 with TRBJ2-7, with D unresolved. V was trimmed by 2 bases and J by 4 bases, leaving 6 bases between them. Germline CDR1 and CDR2: MDHEN and SYDVKM. The CDR3 is 12 amino acids. The chain's CDR3 is CASSLKRYEQYF. For the CDR3, the DNA is TGTGCCAGCAGTTTAAAAAGATACGAGCAGTACTTC.

This clonotype has at least ten counts. This chain connects TRBV28 to TRBJ2-1; 9 bases align to TRBD1. CDR3 length: 13 residues. V lost 10 bases and J lost 9; bases outside the gene matches: 10. The germline V gene has CDR1 MDHEN and CDR2 SYDVKM. The CDR3 loop reads CATLGDRVGEQFF. The CDR3 DNA follows: TGTGCCACCCTGGGGGACAGGGTCGGTGAGCAGTTCTTC. Variable domain in full (rest from reference TRBV28 and TRBJ2-1): DVKVTQSSRYLVKRTGEKVFLECVQDMDHENMFWYRQDPGLGLRLIYFSYDVKMKEKGDIPEGYSVSREKKERFSLILESASTNQTSMYLCATLGDRVGEQFFGPGTRLTVL.

The chain couples TRBV27 to TRBJ2-3; the D call may be TRBD1 or TRBD2 (5 bases each). Germline values: CDR1 MNHEY, CDR2 SMNVEV (reference sequence). V gave up 10 bases and J gave up 12 bases, with 29 bases separating them. CDR3 size: 15 residues. In nucleotides, the CDR3 is TGTGCCACCAGGACACACCTCTCCCAAGCTAGCACACAGTATTTT. This translates into CATRTHLSQASTQYF.

The count of this clonotype is one. The J gene is TRBJ1-3, the V gene TRBV5-5, with D hard to call. V lost 2 bases and J lost 4, with 19 bases in between. The CDR3 is 17 residues long. Germline loops: CDR1 SGHKS, CDR2 YYEKEE (reference sequence). The chain's CDR3 is CASSFLRGAAQGNTIYF. The CDR3 nucleotides are TGTGCCAGCAGCTTTTTGCGAGGAGCCGCGCAGGGAAACACCATATATTTT. The variable domain in full, completed from reference TRBV5-5 and TRBJ1-3, reads DAGVTQSPTHLIKTRGQQVTLRCSPISGHKSVSWYQQVLGQGPQFIFQYYEKEERGRGNFPDRFSARQFPNYSSELNVNALLLGDSALYLCASSFLRGAAQGNTIYFGEGSWLTVV.

This clonotype was observed a handful of times. The chain recombines TRBV28 with TRBJ2-7, with no clear D. The germline CDR1 and CDR2 sequences are MDHEN and SYDVKM. V shed 6 bases and J shed 5 bases, with 14 bases lying between them. This CDR3 spans 13 amino acids. DNA for the CDR3: TGTGCCAGCAGCTCCCCGACCCGGGACGAGCAGTACTTC. Amino acid sequence: CASSSPTRDEQYF.

This clonotype was observed at least ten times. V gene TRBV6-5 combines with J gene TRBJ2-3; D might be TRBD1 (6 bases). CDR3 size: 12 residues. The germline CDR1 and CDR2 sequences are MNHEY and SVGAGI. The ends were cut back, 6 bases at V and 7 bases at J, with 11 bases in the middle. CDR3 loop: CASRNQGNTQYF. DNA of the CDR3: TGTGCCAGCAGAAACCAGGGGAATACGCAGTATTTT.

This clonotype was seen only a few times. This chain links TRBV5-1 with TRBJ2-7; 10 nucleotides match TRBD2. V dropped 5 bases and J dropped 6; count of bases not matched to a gene: 5. This CDR3 spans 13 amino acids. Germline V CDR1 and CDR2: SGHRS, YFSETQ. The CDR3 sequence is CASRPGLALEQYF. The CDR3 nucleotides read TGCGCCAGCAGACCGGGACTAGCGCTCGAGCAGTACTTC.

The V call is TRBV7-8, the J call TRBJ2-1; 8 bases are shared with TRBD2. With 4 bases clipped from V and 8 bases from J, the junction kept 10 bases outside the gene matches. This CDR3 region has 15 residues. Germline V gene lookup returns CDR1 SGHVS and CDR2 FQNEAQ. This chain's CDR3 is CASSSRGSGVDEQFF. CDR3 nucleotide sequence: TGTGCCAGCAGCTCCCGGGGTAGCGGGGTTGATGAGCAGTTCTTC.

V usage is TRBV12-3 or TRBV12-4 and J usage is TRBJ2-1, with TRBD2 as a possible D gene (5 bases). Deletions cut 5 bases from V and 4 bases from J, with 9 bases between. The CDR3 covers 13 residues. The CDR3 region is CASSIGLYNEQFF. CDR3 DNA sequence: TGTGCCAGCAGTATAGGACTGTACAATGAGCAGTTCTTC.

This clonotype has more than one count but fewer than ten. This rearrangement joins TRBV2 to TRBJ1-1; D is unclear. Trimming took off 5 bases at V and 9 bases at J, with 13 bases between the two ends. CDR3 size: 12 residues. The germline CDR1 and CDR2 sequences are SNHLY and FYNNEI. This CDR3 is CASSSPVHQAFF. The CDR3 DNA follows: TGTGCCAGCAGTTCTCCAGTACACCAAGCTTTCTTT.

The chain uses TRBV20-1 and TRBJ1-6; 7 nucleotides align to TRBD1. With 0 bases clipped from V and 5 bases from J, the junction kept 4 bases outside the gene matches. Per germline, CDR1 DFQATT and CDR2 SNEGSKA (reference sequence). CDR3 length equals 15 residues. The CDR3 DNA follows: TGCAGTGCTAGAGATGGTGGGACAGATAATTCACCCCTCCACTTT. Encoded protein: CSARDGGTDNSPLHF.

This clonotype was seen only a few times. The V and J genes are TRBV30 and TRBJ1-2, with 8 bases aligning to TRBD1. The CDR3 totals 11 residues. Per the germline V gene, CDR1 is GTSNPN and CDR2 is SVGIG (reference sequence). CDR3 bases: TGTGCTGGACAGGGACAGAGTATCTACACCTTC. Protein: CAGQGQSIYTF.

CDR3 region: CASSYREGYEQYF. The CDR3 nucleotides read TGCGCCAGCAGCTACCGGGAGGGCTACGAGCAGTACTTC. The gene calls are TRBV5-1 and TRBJ2-7, with TRBD2 matching over 8 bases. V shed 3 bases, J shed 3 bases, and the junction held 2 bases outside the gene matches. This CDR3 has 13 amino acids. Germline V gene sequence: CDR1 SGHRS, CDR2 YFSETQ.

The chain is built from TRBV20-1 and TRBJ2-5; 11 nucleotides match TRBD2. The CDR3 spans 17 residues. CDR1 and CDR2 (germline): DFQATT, SNEGSKA (reference sequence). The J segment lost 1 base and the V segment lost 2 bases, leaving 9 bases of the junction unmatched. The CDR3 nucleotides read TGCAGTGCTAGACCGCCGGGACTAGCGGTTATCCAAGAGACCCAGTACTTC. This translates into CSARPPGLAVIQETQYF.